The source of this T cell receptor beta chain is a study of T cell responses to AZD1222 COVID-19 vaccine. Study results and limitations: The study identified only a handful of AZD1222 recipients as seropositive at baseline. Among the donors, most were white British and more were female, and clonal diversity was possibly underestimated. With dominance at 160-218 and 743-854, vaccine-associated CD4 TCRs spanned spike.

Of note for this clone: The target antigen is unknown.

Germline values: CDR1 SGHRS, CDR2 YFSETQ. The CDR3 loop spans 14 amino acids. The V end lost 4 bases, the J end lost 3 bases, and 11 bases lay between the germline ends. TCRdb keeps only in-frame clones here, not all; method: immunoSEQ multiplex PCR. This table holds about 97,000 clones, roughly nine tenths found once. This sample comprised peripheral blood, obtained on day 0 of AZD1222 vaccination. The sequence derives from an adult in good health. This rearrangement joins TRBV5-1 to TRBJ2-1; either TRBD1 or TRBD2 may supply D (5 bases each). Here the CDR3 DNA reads TGCGCCAGCAGCCGGGACGGACACTACAATGAGCAGTTCTTC. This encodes CASSRDGHYNEQFF. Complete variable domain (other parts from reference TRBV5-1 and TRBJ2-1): KAGVTQTPRYLIKTRGQQVTLSCSPISGHRSVSWYQQTPGQGLQFLFEYFSETQRNKGNFPGRFSGRQFSNSRSEMNVSTLELGDSALYLCASSRDGHYNEQFFGPGTRLTVL.